This TCR beta chain is drawn from a study of T cell repertoires in cytomegalovirus infection. Study-wide background: An indication of both CMV infection and matching HLA type came from public TCR beta signatures. Whole-study findings and limits: There were carriers of CMV plus the relevant HLA, and cumulative public TCR beta family frequency identified them. Clonotype analysis showed dominance of the ex vivo response by HLA-C-restricted CMV-specific TCR beta clonotypes.

Points on this clonotype: Its target is not known.

TCRdb processed the reads anew with MiXCR; each CDR3 protein has one entry. This sample has around 99,000 distinct CDR3 sequences, with about 28% found just once. The clonotype was recovered from a human donor in good health (CMV status not recorded). Some clones in this sample may be carry-over from other donors' samples. Material: CD8+ T cells from cultured PBMCs, obtained from culture after CMV antigen stimulation.

CDR3: CASSYSFPNYGYTF. The CDR3 DNA is TGTGCCAGCAGTTACTCGTTCCCCAACTATGGCTACACCTTC. J is TRBJ1-2 and V is TRBV6-5; D is unclear. Germline CDR1 reads MNHEY; CDR2 reads SVGAGI. CDR3 size: 14 residues. V was cut by 0 bases and J by 2 bases, with 7 bases left in between.